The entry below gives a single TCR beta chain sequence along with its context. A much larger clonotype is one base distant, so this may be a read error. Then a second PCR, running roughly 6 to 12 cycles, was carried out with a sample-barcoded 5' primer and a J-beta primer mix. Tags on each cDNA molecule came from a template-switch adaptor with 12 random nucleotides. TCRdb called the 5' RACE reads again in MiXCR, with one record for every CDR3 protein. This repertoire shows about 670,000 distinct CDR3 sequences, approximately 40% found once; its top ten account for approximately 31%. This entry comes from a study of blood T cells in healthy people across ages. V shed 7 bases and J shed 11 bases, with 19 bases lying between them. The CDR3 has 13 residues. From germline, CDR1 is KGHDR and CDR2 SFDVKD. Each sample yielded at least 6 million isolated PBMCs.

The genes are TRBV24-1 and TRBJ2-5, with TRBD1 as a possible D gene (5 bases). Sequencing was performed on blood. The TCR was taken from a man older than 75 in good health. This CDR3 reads CATRDINYNEQYF. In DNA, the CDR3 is TGTGCCACCAGGGACATCAACTACAATGAGCAGTACTTC.